This TCR beta chain was documented in a study of blood T cell repertoires in COVID-19. Overall study: The United States, Italy and Spain provided the acute and convalescent COVID-19 samples.

V shed 6 bases and J 4 bases; nucleotides not matched to a gene: 4. The CDR3 totals 15 residues. CDR1 and CDR2 (germline): SNHLY, FYNNEI. The repertoire was sequenced with immunoSEQ multiplex PCR; TCRdb's copy has only in-frame clones and lacks some. This table has approximately 390,000 clones, nearly 90% appearing once. The rearrangement uses TRBV2 and TRBJ2-7, with 15 bases that match TRBD2. The receptor was isolated from a man aged 18 to 29 with active or convalescent COVID-19. Input material: peripheral blood. The CDR3 DNA sequence: TGTGCCAGCAGGACCGGGACTAGCGGGGGGTACGAGCAGTACTTC. Its translation is CASRTGTSGGYEQYF.